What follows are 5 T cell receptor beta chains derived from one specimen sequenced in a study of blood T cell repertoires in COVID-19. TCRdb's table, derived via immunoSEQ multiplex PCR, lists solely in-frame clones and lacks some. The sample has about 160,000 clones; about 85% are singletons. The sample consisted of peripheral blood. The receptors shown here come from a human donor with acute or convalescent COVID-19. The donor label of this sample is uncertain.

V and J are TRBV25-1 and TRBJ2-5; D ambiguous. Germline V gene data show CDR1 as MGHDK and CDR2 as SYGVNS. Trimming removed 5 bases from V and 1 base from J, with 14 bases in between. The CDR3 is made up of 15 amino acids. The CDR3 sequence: CASSPGSGFQETQYF. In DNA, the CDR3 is TGTGCCAGCAGTCCAGGCTCTGGTTTCCAAGAGACCCAGTACTTC.

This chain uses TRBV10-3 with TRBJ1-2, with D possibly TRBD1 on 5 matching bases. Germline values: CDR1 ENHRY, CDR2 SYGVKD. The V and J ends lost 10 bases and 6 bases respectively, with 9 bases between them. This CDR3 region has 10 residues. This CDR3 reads CATGGNGYTF. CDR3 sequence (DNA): TGTGCCACCGGGGGAAATGGCTACACCTTC.

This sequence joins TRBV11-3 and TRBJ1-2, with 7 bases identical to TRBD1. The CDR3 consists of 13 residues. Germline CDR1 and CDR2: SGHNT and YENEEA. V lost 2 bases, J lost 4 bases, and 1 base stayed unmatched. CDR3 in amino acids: CASSLSGGYGYTF. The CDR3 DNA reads TGTGCCAGCAGCTTATCAGGGGGCTATGGCTACACCTTC. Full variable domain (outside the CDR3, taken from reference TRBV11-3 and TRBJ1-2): EAGVVQSPRYKIIEKKQPVAFWCNPISGHNTLYWYLQNLGQGPELLIRYENEEAVDDSQLPKDRFSAERLKGVDSTLKIQPAELGDSAVYLCASSLSGGYGYTFGSGTRLTVV.

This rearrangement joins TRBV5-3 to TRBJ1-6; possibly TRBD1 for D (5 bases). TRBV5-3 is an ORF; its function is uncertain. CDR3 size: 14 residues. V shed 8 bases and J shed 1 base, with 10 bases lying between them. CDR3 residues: CASQGTSYNSPLHF. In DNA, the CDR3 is TGTGCCAGCCAGGGCACGTCCTATAATTCACCCCTCCACTTT.

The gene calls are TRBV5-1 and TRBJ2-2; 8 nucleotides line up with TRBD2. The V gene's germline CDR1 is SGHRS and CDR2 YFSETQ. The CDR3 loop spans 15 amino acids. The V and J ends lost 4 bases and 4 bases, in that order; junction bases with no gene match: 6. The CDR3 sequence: CASSPGTSLTGELFF. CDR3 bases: TGCGCCAGCAGCCCGGGGACTAGTCTCACCGGGGAGCTGTTTTTT.